The source of this T cell receptor beta chain is a study of cytomegalovirus exposure and HLA in healthy donors. This CDR3 region has 15 residues. J lost 16 bases, V lost 4 bases, and 18 bases had no gene match. Germline assignment: CDR1 SGHRS and CDR2 YFSETQ. Here immunoSEQ multiplex PCR was the method, and the copy in TCRdb shows in-frame clones only, minus some. The sample lists over 200,000 clones; 70% to 90% were seen once. The source material was PBMCs. The genes are TRBV5-1 and TRBJ2-1; 9 bases map to TRBD1. The clonotype was recovered from a woman aged 18-29 years in good health and CMV-seronegative. CDR3 sequence reads: CASSREGQGRGQTFF. The CDR3 DNA sequence: TGCGCCAGCAGCAGAGAGGGACAGGGAAGGGGGCAGACCTTCTTC.